The clone carrying this TCR beta chain appeared a few times. The antigen is not known. This record belongs to a study of cytomegalovirus exposure and HLA in healthy donors. Turning to the study itself: An early release of data contained approximately 80 million unique TCRs, which came from HLA-typed donors. Study results and limitations: Apart from CMV serostatus, no immune exposure information was available. Some V segments (TRBV6-2 and TRBV6-3 among them) were excluded as indistinguishable. Many donors carried some public TCRs, although rarity characterized most TCR sequences.

The PCR made use of 60 Vbeta and 13 Jbeta primers. Here immunoSEQ multiplex PCR was the method, and the copy in TCRdb shows in-frame clones only, minus some. The table has some 100,000 clones, about 80% seen once. CDR1 is SGHRS and CDR2 is YFSETQ in the germline V gene. J lost 4 bases, V lost 0 bases, and 2 bases had no gene match. This CDR3 region has 15 residues. The clonotype comes from a man in his forties or fifties in good health and CMV-seropositive. The chain has TRBV5-1 and TRBJ1-5; 9 bases are shared with TRBD1. Sequences were obtained from PBMCs. CDR3 sequence reads: CASSLGDRDNQPQHF. The DNA for the CDR3 is TGCGCCAGCAGCTTGGGGGACAGGGATAATCAGCCCCAGCATTTT.